The clone carrying this T cell receptor (beta chain) was seen at least ten times. Its antigen is currently unknown. The data belong to a study of T cells after yellow fever vaccination. General study results and limits: Clonotype sharing between CD4 and CD8 compartments was small.

MiXCR, run by TCRdb on the 5' RACE reads, gives a single entry per CDR3 protein. The sample holds around 340,000 distinct CDR3 sequences, about 8.7% seen once. The junction had 9 bases not matched to a gene; V was cut back by 6 bases and J by 7 bases. There are 15 residues in the CDR3. The germline V gene has CDR1 MNHEY and CDR2 SMNVEV (reference sequence). Sequenced material: PBMCs, taken on the day of the first yellow fever vaccination. The chain uses TRBV27 and TRBJ1-5, with 10 bases that match TRBD1. This TCR came from a man younger than 35 who received the YFV17D yellow fever vaccine. DNA for the CDR3: TGTGCCAGCAGGCCGGGACAGGGGTGGAGCCAGCCCCAGCATTTT. Translated, it gives CASRPGQGWSQPQHF.